This T cell receptor (beta chain) stems from a study of radiotherapy plus CTLA-4 blockade in lung cancer. Study-wide background: Patients showed objective responses in 15% to 20% of cases and disease control in just over 30%.

Treatment of patients with chemo-refractory metastatic non-small-cell lung cancer consisted of focal radiation plus CTLA-4 blockade with ipilimumab. The assay was immunoSEQ multiplex PCR, and TCRdb's table has in-frame clones only and misses some. The data show roughly 110,000 clones, 81% seen once. Findings and limits, study-wide: With interferon-beta, early dynamics of blood T cell clones were reported to best predict response.

As regards this clone: Its target is unknown.

This receptor was obtained from a human donor with non-small cell lung cancer that progressed on radiotherapy plus ipilimumab. Some clones in this sample may be carry-over from other donors' samples. Material: peripheral blood, obtained from a patient treated with radiotherapy plus ipilimumab.

CDR3 amino acids: CASSLALGQGYNSPLHF. The DNA for the CDR3 is TGCGCCAGCAGCTTGGCCCTAGGACAGGGCTATAATTCACCCCTCCACTTT. The rearrangement links TRBV5-1 to TRBJ1-6; 8 bases map to TRBD1. J gave up 3 bases and V 0 bases, and 5 bases lay outside the gene matches. CDR1 is SGHRS, CDR2 YFSETQ, per germline. The CDR3 length is 17 residues.